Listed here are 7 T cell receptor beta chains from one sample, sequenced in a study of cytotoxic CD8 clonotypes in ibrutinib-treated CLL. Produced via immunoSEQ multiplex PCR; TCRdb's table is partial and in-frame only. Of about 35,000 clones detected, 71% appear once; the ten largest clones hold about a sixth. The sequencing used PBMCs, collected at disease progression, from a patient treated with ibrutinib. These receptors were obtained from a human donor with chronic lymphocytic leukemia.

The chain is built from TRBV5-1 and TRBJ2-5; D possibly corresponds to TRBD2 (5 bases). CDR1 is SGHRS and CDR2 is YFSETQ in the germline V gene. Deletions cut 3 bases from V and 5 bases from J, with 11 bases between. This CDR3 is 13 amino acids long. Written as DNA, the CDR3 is TGCGCCAGCAGCTCCGGGATACCTGAGACCCAGTACTTC. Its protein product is CASSSGIPETQYF.

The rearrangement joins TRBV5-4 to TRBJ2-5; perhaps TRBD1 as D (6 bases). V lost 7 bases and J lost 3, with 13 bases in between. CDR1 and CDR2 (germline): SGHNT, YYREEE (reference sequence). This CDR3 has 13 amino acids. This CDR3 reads CASGRTAEETQYF. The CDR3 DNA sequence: TGTGCCAGCGGCCGGACAGCCGAAGAGACCCAGTACTTC.

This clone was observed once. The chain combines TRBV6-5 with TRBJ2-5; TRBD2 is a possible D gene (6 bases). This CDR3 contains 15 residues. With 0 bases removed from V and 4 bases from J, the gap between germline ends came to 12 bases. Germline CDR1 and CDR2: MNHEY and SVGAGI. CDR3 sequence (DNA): TGTGCCAGCAGTTACTCGAGGGTGGGGGGAGAGACCCAGTACTTC. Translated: CASSYSRVGGETQYF.

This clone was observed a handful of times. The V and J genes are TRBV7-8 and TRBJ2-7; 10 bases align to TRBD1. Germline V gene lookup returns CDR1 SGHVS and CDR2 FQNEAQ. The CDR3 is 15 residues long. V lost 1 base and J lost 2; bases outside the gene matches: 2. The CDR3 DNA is TGTGCCAGCAGCTTAGGTGGGACAGGGGCCTACGAGCAGTACTTC. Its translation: CASSLGGTGAYEQYF. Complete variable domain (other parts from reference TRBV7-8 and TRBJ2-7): GAGVSQSPRYKVAKRGQDVALRCDPISGHVSLFWYQQALGQGPEFLTYFQNEAQLDKSGLPSDRFFAERPEGSVSTLKIQRTQQEDSAVYLCASSLGGTGAYEQYFGPGTRLTVT.

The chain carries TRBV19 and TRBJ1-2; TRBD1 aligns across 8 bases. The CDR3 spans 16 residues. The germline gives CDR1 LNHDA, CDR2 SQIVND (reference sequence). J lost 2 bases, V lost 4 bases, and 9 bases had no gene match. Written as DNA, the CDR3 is TGTGCCAGTAGTAACCTCCACAGGGGGGACAACTATGGCTACACCTTC. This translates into CASSNLHRGDNYGYTF. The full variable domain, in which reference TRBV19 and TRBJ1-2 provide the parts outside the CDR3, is DGGITQSPKYLFRKEGQNVTLSCEQNLNHDAMYWYRQDPGQGLRLIYYSQIVNDFQKGDIAEGYSVSREKKESFPLTVTSAQKNPTAFYLCASSNLHRGDNYGYTFGSGTRLTVV.

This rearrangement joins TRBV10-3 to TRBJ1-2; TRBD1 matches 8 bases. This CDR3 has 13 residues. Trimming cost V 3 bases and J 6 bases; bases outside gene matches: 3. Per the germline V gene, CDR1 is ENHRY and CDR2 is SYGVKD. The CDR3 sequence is CAISEGQGNGYTF. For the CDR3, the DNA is TGTGCCATCAGTGAAGGACAGGGTAATGGCTACACCTTC.

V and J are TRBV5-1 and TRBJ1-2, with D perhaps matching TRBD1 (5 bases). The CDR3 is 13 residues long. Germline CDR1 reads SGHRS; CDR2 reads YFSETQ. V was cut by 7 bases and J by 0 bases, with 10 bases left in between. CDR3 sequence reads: CASGGSTNYGYTF. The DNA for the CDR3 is TGCGCCAGCGGGGGATCAACTAACTATGGCTACACCTTC.